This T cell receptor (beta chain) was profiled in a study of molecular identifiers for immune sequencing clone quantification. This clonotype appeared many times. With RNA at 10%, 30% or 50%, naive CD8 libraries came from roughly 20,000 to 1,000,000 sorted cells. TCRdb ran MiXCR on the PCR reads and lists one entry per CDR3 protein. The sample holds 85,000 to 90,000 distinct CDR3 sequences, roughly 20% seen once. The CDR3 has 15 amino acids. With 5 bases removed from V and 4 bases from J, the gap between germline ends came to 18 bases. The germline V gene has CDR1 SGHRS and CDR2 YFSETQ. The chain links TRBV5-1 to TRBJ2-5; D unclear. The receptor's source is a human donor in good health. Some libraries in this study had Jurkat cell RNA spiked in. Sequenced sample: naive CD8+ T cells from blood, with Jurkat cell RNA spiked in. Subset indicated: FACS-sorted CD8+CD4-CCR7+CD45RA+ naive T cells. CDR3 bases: TGCGCCAGCAGACCCCCAGGTCGCGTCCTAGAGACCCAGTACTTC. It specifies CASRPPGRVLETQYF. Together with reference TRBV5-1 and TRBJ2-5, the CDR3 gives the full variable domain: KAGVTQTPRYLIKTRGQQVTLSCSPISGHRSVSWYQQTPGQGLQFLFEYFSETQRNKGNFPGRFSGRQFSNSRSEMNVSTLELGDSALYLCASRPPGRVLETQYFGPGTRLLVL.